Sequencing of this T cell receptor (beta chain) was carried out in a study of cytomegalovirus exposure and HLA in healthy donors. It was with 60 Vbeta and 13 Jbeta primers that the PCR ran. This table comes from immunoSEQ multiplex PCR, and its TCRdb copy is limited to in-frame clones, with some not included. The table includes under 200,000 clones, 65% to 90% detected once. The V end lost 5 bases, the J end lost 4 bases, and 14 bases lay between the germline ends. CDR1 is MRHNA and CDR2 is SNTAGT in the germline V gene. The CDR3 has 14 residues. This rearrangement joins TRBV6-4 to TRBJ1-1; D unresolved. Sequencing was performed on PBMCs. The receptor was derived from a human donor in good health. In DNA, the CDR3 is TGTGCCAGCAGTCCAGACCGAGCGGCCACTGAAGCTTTCTTT. Residues: CASSPDRAATEAFF.